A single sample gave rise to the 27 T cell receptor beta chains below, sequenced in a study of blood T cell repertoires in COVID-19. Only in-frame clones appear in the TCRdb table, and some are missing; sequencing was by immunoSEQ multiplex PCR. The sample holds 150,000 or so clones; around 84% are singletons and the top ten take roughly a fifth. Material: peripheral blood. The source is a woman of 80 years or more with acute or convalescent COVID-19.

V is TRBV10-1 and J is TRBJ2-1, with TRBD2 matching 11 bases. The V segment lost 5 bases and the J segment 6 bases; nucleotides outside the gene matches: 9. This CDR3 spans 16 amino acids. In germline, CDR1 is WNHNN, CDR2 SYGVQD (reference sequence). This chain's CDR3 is CASSSPGGLAVNEQFF. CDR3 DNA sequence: TGCGCCAGCAGTTCTCCCGGGGGACTAGCGGTCAATGAGCAGTTCTTC.

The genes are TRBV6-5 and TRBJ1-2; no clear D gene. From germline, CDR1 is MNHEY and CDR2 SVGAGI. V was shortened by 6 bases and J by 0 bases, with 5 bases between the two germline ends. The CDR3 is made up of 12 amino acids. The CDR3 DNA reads TGTGCCAGCAGGCCGGCTAACTATGGCTACACCTTC. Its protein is CASRPANYGYTF.

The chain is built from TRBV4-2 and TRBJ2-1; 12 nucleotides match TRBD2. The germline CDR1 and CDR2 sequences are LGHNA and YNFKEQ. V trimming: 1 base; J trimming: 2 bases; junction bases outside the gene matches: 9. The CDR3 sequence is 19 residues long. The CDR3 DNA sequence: TGTGCCAGCAGCCAAGCGCCTAGCGGGGGGGTAGGCGCCTACAATGAGCAGTTCTTC. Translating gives CASSQAPSGGVGAYNEQFF.

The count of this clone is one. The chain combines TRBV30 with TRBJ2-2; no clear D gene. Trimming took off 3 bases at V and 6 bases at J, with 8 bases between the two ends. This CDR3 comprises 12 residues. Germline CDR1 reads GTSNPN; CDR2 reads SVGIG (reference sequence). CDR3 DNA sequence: TGTGCCTGGAGACTCCGTGCCGGGGAGCTGTTTTTT. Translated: CAWRLRAGELFF.

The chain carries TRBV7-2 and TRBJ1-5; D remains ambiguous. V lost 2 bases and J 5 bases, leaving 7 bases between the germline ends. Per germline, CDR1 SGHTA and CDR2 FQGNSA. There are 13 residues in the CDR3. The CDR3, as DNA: TGTGCCAGCAGCTTATACCGCGATCAGCCCCAGCATTTT. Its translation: CASSLYRDQPQHF. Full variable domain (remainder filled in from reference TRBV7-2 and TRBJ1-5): GAGVSQSPSNKVTEKGKDVELRCDPISGHTALYWYRQSLGQGLEFLIYFQGNSAPDKSGLPSDRFSAERTGGSVSTLTIQRTQQEDSAVYLCASSLYRDQPQHFGDGTRLSIL.

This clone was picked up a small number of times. The CDR3 DNA reads as TGCGCCAGCAGCCAAGCGGCAGGGAGGATCTTAAGAACCGGGGAGCTGTTTTTT. Translation gives CASSQAAGRILRTGELFF. This chain uses TRBV4-1 with TRBJ2-2, with a tentative D call TRBD2 (6 bases). The CDR3 contains 18 residues. CDR1 MGHRA and CDR2 YSYEKL come from the germline V gene. Trimming shortened V by 1 base and J by 5 bases, and 20 bases separated the two germline ends.

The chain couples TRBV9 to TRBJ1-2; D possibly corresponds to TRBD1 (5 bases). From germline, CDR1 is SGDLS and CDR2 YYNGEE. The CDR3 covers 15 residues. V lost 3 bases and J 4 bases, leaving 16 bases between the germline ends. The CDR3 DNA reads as TGTGCCAGCAGCGCAACCAACAGGAATATCTATGGCTACACCTTC. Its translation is CASSATNRNIYGYTF.

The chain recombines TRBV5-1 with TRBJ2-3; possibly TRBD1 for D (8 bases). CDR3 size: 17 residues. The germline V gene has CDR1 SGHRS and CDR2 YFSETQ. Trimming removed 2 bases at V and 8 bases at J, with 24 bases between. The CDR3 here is CASSFLPTGEGSGTQYF. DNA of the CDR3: TGCGCCAGCAGCTTTCTTCCGACAGGGGAGGGTTCAGGTACGCAGTATTTT.

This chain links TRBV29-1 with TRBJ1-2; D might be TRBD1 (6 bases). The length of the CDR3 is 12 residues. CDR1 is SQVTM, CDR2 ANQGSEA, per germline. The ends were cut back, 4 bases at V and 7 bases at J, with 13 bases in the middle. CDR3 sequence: CSVGEQGTGYTF. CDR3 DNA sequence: TGCAGCGTTGGAGAACAGGGAACTGGCTACACCTTC.

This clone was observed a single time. The CDR3 region is CASSTHQGSNQPQHF. The CDR3 DNA is TGTGCCAGCAGCACCCATCAGGGTAGCAATCAGCCCCAGCATTTT. This chain links TRBV3-1 (or the pseudogene TRBV3-2) with TRBJ1-5; weak D call: TRBD1 (5 bases). Trimming removed 5 bases from V and 0 bases from J, with 11 bases in between. The CDR3 runs 15 residues. Looked up from germline, CDR1 is LGHDT and CDR2 is YNNKEL (reference sequence).

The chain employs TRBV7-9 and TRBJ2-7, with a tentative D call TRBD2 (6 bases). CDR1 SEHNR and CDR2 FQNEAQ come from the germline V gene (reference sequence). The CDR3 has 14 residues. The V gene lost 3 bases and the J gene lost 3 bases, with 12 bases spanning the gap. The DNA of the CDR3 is TGTGCCAGCAGCTTGGCCGGGAGTAACTACGAGCAGTACTTC. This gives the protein CASSLAGSNYEQYF. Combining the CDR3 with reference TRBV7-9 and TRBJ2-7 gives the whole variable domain DTGVSQNPRHKITKRGQNVTFRCDPISEHNRLYWYRQTLGQGPEFLTYFQNEAQLEKSRLLSDRFSAERPKGSFSTLEIQRTEQGDSAMYLCASSLAGSNYEQYFGPGTRLTVT.

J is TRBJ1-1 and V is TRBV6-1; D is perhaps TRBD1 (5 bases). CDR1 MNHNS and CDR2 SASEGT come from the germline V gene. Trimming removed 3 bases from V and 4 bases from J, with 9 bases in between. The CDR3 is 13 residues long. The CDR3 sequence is CASSESGSTEAFF. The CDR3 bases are TGTGCCAGCAGTGAGTCAGGGTCCACTGAAGCTTTCTTT.

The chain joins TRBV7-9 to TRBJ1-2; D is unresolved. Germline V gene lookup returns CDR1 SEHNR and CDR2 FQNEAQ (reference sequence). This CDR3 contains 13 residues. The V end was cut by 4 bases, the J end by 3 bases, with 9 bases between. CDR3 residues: CASSSDTDYGYTF. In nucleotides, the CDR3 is TGTGCCAGCAGCTCTGACACTGACTATGGCTACACCTTC.

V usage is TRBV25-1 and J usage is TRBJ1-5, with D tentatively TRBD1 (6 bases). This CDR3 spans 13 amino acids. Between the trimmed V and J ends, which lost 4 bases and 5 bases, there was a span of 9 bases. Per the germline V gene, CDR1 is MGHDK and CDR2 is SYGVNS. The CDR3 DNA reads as TGTGCCAGCAGTGGACAGGCGCATCAGCCCCAGCATTTT. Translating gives CASSGQAHQPQHF.

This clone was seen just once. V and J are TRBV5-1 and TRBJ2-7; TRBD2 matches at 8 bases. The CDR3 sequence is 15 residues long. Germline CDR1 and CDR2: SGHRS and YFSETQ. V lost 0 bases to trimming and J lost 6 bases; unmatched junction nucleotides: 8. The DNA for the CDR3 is TGCGCCAGCAGCTTGGACCCGGGAGGGCCTATCGAGCAGTACTTC. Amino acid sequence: CASSLDPGGPIEQYF.

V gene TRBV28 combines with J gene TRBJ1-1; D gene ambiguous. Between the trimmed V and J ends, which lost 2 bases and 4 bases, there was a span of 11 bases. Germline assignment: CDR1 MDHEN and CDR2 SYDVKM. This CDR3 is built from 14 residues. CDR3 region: CASSLKGGSTEAFF. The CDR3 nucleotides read TGTGCCAGCAGTTTAAAGGGAGGGTCCACTGAAGCTTTCTTT.

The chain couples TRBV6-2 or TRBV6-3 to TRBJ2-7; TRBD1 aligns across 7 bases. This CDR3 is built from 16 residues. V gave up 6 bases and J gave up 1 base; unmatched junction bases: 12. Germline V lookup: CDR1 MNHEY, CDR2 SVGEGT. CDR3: CASSILGTATSYEQYF. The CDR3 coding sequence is TGTGCCAGCAGCATACTCGGGACAGCGACTTCCTACGAGCAGTACTTC.

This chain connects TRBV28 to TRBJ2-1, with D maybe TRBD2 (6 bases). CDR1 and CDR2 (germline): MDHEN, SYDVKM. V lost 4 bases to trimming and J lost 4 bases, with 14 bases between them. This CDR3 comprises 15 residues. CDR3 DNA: TGTGCCAGCAGTTCGGCTAGCGACAATTACAATGAGCAGTTCTTC. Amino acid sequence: CASSSASDNYNEQFF.

The CDR3 sequence: CASSLRHRGSNQPQHF. CDR3 DNA: TGTGCCAGCAGTTTACGCCACAGGGGTAGCAATCAGCCCCAGCATTTT. The rearrangement joins TRBV28 to TRBJ1-5, with 7 positions matching TRBD1. Trimming removed 2 bases from V and 0 bases from J; junction bases left unmatched: 4. The CDR3 extends over 16 amino acids. The germline V gene encodes CDR1 MDHEN and CDR2 SYDVKM.

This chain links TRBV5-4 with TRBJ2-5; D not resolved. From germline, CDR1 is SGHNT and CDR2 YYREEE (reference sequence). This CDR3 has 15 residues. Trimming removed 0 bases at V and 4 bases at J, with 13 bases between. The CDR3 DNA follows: TGTGCCAGCAGCTTGGGCCCGGGTTCGGGAGAGACCCAGTACTTC. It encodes CASSLGPGSGETQYF.

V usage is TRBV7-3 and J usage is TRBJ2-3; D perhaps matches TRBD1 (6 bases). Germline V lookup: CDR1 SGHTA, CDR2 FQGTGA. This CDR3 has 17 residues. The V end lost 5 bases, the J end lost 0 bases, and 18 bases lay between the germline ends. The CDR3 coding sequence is TGTGCCAGCAGCACCCCACGAGGGGGATCTAGCACAGATACGCAGTATTTT. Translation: CASSTPRGGSSTDTQYF. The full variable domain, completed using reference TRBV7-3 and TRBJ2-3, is GAGVSQTPSNKVTEKGKYVELRCDPISGHTALYWYRQSLGQGPEFLIYFQGTGAADDSGLPNDRFFAVRPEGSVSTLKIQRTERGDSAVYLCASSTPRGGSSTDTQYFGPGTRLTVL.

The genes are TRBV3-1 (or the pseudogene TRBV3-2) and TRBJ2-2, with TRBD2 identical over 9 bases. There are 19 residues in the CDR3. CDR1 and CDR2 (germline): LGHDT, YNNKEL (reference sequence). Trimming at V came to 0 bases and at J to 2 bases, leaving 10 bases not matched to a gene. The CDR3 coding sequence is TGTGCCAGCAGCCAAGATGTAAGGACTAGCGAGAGAAACACCGGGGAGCTGTTTTTT. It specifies CASSQDVRTSERNTGELFF.

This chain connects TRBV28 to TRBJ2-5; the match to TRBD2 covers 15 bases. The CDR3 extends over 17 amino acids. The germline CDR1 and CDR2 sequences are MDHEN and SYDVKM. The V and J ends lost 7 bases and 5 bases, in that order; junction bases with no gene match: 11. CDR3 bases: TGTGCCAGCATCCTAGCGGGACTAGCGGGAGGCAGGGAGACCCAGTACTTC. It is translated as CASILAGLAGGRETQYF.

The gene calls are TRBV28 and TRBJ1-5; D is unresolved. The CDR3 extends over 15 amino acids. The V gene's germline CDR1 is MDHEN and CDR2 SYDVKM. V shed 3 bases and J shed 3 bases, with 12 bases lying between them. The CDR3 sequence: CASSFGQTPNQPQHF. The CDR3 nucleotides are TGTGCCAGCAGTTTTGGGCAGACCCCCAATCAGCCCCAGCATTTT. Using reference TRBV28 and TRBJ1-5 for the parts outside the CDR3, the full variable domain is DVKVTQSSRYLVKRTGEKVFLECVQDMDHENMFWYRQDPGLGLRLIYFSYDVKMKEKGDIPEGYSVSREKKERFSLILESASTNQTSMYLCASSFGQTPNQPQHFGDGTRLSIL.

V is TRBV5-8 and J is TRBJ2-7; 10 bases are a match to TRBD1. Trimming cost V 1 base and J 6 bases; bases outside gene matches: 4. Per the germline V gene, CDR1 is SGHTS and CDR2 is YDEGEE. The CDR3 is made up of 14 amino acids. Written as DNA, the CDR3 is TGTGCCAGCAGCTTGTCCTGGACAGGGGGCGAGCAGTACTTC. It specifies CASSLSWTGGEQYF. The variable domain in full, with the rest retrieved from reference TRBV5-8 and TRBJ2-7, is EAGVTQSPTHLIKTRGQQATLRCSPISGHTSVYWYQQALGLGLQFLLWYDEGEERNRGNFPPRFSGRQFPNYSSELNVNALELEDSALYLCASSLSWTGGEQYFGPGTRLTVT.

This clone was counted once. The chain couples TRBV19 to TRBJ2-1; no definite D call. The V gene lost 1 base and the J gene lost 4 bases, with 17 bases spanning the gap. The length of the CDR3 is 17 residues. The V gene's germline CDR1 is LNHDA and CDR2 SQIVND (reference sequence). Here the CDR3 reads CASSIGLAEALYNEQFF. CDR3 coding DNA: TGTGCCAGTAGTATAGGCCTCGCCGAAGCCCTTTACAATGAGCAGTTCTTC.

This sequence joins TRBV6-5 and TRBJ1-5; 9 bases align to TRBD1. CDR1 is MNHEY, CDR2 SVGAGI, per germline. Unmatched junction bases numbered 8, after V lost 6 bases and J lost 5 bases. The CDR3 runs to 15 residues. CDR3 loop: CASRRTGVGHQPQHF. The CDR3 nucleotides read TGTGCCAGCAGAAGGACAGGGGTAGGTCATCAGCCCCAGCATTTT.